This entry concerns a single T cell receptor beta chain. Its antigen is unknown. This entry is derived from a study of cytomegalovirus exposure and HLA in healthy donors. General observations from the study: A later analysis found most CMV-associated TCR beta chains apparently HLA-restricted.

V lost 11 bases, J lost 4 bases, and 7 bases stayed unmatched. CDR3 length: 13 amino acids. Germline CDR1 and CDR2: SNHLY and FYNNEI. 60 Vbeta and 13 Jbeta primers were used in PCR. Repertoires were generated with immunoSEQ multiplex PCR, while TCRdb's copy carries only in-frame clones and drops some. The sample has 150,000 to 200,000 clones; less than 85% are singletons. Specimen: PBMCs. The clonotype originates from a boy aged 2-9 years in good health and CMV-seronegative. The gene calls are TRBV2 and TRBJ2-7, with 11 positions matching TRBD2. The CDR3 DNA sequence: TGTGCCGTTCGGGGACTAGCGGTTTACGAGCAGTACTTC. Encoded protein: CAVRGLAVYEQYF.